This note documents a single T cell receptor beta chain sequence. Antigen specificity is unknown. Germline CDR1 reads GTSNPN; CDR2 reads SVGIG (reference sequence). The CDR3 is made up of 13 amino acids. The V end lost 0 bases, the J end lost 3 bases, and 5 bases lay between the germline ends. Only in-frame clones appear in the TCRdb table, and some are missing; sequencing was by immunoSEQ multiplex PCR. The top ten clones hold almost 4% of a sample with roughly 3,000 clones, 85% to 95% of them seen once. This sample is part of a study of graft-versus-host responses after intestinal transplantation. Study-level background: Every transplant recipient was induced with anti-thymocyte globulin, then maintained on tacrolimus and steroids for roughly 3 years. Study-level results: Graft-donor T cell macrochimerism coincided with high graft-versus-host to host-versus-graft clonal ratios in allografts. Recipient marrow contained GvH clones, some of which appeared first in ileum or blood.

The sequence was obtained from a human patient who received an intestinal transplant, so some T cells may come from the graft donor. The V call is TRBV30, the J call TRBJ1-4, with D hard to call. The sample in question was bone marrow, obtained about 350 days after transplant. The CDR3, as DNA: TGTGCCTGGAGTGTGGGGTCTAATGAAAAACTGTTTTTT. It encodes CAWSVGSNEKLFF.